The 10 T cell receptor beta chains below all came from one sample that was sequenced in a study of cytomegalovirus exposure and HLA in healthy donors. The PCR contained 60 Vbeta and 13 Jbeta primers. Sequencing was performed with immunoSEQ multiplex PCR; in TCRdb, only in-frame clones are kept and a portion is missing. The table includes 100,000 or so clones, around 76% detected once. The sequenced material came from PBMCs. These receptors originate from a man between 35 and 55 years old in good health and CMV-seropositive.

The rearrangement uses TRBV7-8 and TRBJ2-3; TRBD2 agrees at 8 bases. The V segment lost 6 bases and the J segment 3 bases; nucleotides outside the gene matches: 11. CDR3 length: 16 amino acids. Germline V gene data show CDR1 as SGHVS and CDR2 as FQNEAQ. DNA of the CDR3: TGTGCCAGCAGGCGCGGGAGGTCCCTCACAACAGATACGCAGTATTTT. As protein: CASRRGRSLTTDTQYF.

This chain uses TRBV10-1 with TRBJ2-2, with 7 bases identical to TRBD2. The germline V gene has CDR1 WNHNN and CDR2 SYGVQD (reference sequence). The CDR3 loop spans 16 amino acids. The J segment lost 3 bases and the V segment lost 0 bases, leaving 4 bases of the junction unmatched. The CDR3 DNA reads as TGCGCCAGCAGTGAGTCTAGCGGGTCAGACACCGGGGAGCTGTTTTTT. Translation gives CASSESSGSDTGELFF.

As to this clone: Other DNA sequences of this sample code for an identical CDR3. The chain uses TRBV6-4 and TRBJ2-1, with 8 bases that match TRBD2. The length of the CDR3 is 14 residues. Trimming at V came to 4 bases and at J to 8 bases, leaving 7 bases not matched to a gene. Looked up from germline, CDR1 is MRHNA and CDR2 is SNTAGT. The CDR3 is CASSGSGGPDEQFF. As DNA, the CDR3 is TGTGCCAGCAGTGGATCGGGGGGGCCCGATGAGCAGTTCTTC.

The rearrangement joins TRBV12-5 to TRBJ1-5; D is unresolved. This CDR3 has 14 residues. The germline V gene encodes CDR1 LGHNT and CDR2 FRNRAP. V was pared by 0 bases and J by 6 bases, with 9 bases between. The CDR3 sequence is CASGLVPPGQPQHF. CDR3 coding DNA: TGTGCTAGTGGTTTGGTACCCCCGGGTCAGCCCCAGCATTTT.

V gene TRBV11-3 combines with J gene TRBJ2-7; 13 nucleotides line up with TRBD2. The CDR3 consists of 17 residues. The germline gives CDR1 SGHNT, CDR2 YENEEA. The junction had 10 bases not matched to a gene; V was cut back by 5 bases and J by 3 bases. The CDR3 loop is CASSPPGLAGPYYEQYF. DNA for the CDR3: TGTGCCAGCAGCCCACCGGGACTAGCGGGGCCCTACTACGAGCAGTACTTC.

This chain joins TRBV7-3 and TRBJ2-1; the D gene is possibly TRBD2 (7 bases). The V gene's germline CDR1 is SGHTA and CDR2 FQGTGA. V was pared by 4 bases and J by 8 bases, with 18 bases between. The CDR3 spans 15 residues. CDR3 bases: TGTGCCAGCAGCTACCTCGGACTAGGGGGGGATGAGCAGTTCTTC. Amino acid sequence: CASSYLGLGGDEQFF.

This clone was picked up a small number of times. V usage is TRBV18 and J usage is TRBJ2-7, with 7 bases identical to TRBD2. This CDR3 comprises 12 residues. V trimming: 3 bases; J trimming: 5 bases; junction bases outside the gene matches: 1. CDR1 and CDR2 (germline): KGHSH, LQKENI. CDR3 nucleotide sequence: TGTGCCAGCTCACCGGGACTAAACGAGCAGTACTTC. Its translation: CASSPGLNEQYF.

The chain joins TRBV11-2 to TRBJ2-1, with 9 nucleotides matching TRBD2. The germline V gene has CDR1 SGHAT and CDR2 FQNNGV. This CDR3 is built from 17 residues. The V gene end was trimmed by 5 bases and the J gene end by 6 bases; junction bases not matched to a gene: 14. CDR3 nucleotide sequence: TGTGCCAGCAGCCCCCGTCGGTCGCGGGAGGGCCGCAATGAGCAGTTCTTC. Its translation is CASSPRRSREGRNEQFF.

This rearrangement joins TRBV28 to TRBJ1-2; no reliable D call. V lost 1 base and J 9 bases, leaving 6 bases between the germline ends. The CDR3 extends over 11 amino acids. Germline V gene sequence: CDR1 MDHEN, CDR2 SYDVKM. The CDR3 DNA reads TGTGCCAGCAGTTTATCCGAGAGCTACACCTTC. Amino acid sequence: CASSLSESYTF.

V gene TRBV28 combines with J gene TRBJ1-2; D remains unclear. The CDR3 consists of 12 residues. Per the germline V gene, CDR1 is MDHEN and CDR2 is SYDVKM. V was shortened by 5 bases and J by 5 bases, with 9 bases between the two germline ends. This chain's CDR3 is CASSTGKYGYTF. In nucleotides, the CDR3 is TGTGCCAGCAGTACCGGGAAATATGGCTACACCTTC.